A single sample gave rise to the 32 T cell receptor beta chains below, sequenced in a study of relationships among human T cell subsets. From mRNA, alpha and beta CDR3 regions were amplified using semiquantitative ARM-PCR. Exponential amplification used communal superprimers after tagged nested gene-specific primers in ARM-PCR. TCRdb re-analysed the multiplex PCR reads in MiXCR, keeping a single row per CDR3 protein. The table shows more than 4,500 distinct CDR3 sequences, with roughly 80% occurring only once. Input material: total T cells sorted from blood. These receptors originate from a man aged 35-49 years in good health.

This chain uses TRBV14 with TRBJ2-1; 8 bases are shared with TRBD2. V lost 2 bases to trimming and J lost 9 bases; unmatched junction nucleotides: 3. The CDR3 contains 13 residues. The germline CDR1 and CDR2 sequences are SGHDN and FVKESK. The CDR3 DNA reads TGTGCCAGCAGCCAACCTCTAGCGGGTGAGCAGTTCTTC. Encoded protein: CASSQPLAGEQFF.

V is TRBV10-3 and J is TRBJ2-1, with 8 positions matching TRBD2. The germline V gene has CDR1 ENHRY and CDR2 SYGVKD. The CDR3 extends over 16 amino acids. The junction had 20 bases not matched to a gene; V was cut back by 11 bases and J by 8 bases. This CDR3 is CAHSRARTSLNDEQFF. CDR3 nucleotide sequence: TGTGCCCACAGCCGAGCGAGGACTAGCCTCAACGATGAGCAGTTCTTC.

The V gene is TRBV6-6, the J gene TRBJ2-5; a possible D gene is TRBD1 (5 bases). Looked up from germline, CDR1 is MNHNY and CDR2 is SVGAGI (reference sequence). The CDR3 sequence is 13 residues long. V lost 10 bases and J 8 bases, leaving 20 bases between the germline ends. CDR3 sequence reads: CATLLLAQGTQYF. Here the CDR3 DNA reads TGTGCCACCCTACTTCTTGCTCAGGGCACCCAGTACTTC.

This clonotype was detected only once. V gene TRBV2 combines with J gene TRBJ2-1; D is unclear. Germline V gene data show CDR1 as SNHLY and CDR2 as FYNNEI. V was cut by 4 bases and J by 6 bases, with 1 base left in between. This CDR3 spans 10 amino acids. CDR3 nucleotides: TGTGCCAGCAGTGCCAATGAGCAGTTCTTC. Its protein product is CASSANEQFF.

This sequence joins TRBV28 and TRBJ2-5; D could derive from TRBD1 or TRBD2 (5 bases each). This CDR3 region has 14 residues. The V gene lost 6 bases and the J gene lost 7 bases, with 18 bases spanning the gap. Germline V gives CDR1 MDHEN, CDR2 SYDVKM. CDR3 region: CASRLRGRPTTQYF. The DNA of the CDR3 is TGTGCCAGCAGACTACGGGGACGACCGACGACCCAGTACTTC.

This chain links TRBV12-3 or TRBV12-4 with TRBJ2-1; D might be TRBD2 (6 bases). The CDR3 covers 11 residues. Trimming pared 8 bases from V and 15 bases from J, leaving 17 bases between. The CDR3 here is CASLDGLARFF. In nucleotides, the CDR3 is TGTGCCAGCCTCGATGGGCTAGCGCGGTTCTTC.

Here the CDR3 DNA reads TGCGCCAGCAGCTTCGGAGGGGAGCAGTACTTC. It specifies CASSFGGEQYF. This chain uses TRBV5-1 with TRBJ2-7, with D perhaps matching TRBD2 (6 bases). V gave up 2 bases and J gave up 7 bases, with 7 bases separating them. Germline V gene lookup returns CDR1 SGHRS and CDR2 YFSETQ. The CDR3 runs 11 residues.

V is TRBV6-4 and J is TRBJ1-2; D gene uncertain. V dropped 2 bases and J dropped 2 bases, with 12 bases sitting between them. The CDR3 runs to 15 residues. Germline-derived CDR1 and CDR2 are MRHNA and SNTAGT. The chain's CDR3 is CASSDRLNGNYGYTF. Written as DNA, the CDR3 is TGTGCCAGCAGTGACAGGCTTAACGGAAACTATGGCTACACCTTC.

This clonotype was picked up a small number of times. This chain uses TRBV7-9 with TRBJ1-2; D possibly corresponds to TRBD1 (6 bases). Germline CDR1 reads SEHNR; CDR2 reads FQNEAQ (reference sequence). The CDR3 loop spans 14 amino acids. Trimming stripped 5 bases from V and 0 bases from J, with 10 bases between. CDR3: CASSPDSSNYGYTF. The CDR3 DNA follows: TGTGCCAGCAGCCCGGACAGCTCTAACTATGGCTACACCTTC. The variable domain in full, completed from reference TRBV7-9 and TRBJ1-2, reads DTGVSQNPRHKITKRGQNVTFRCDPISEHNRLYWYRQTLGQGPEFLTYFQNEAQLEKSRLLSDRFSAERPKGSFSTLEIQRTEQGDSAMYLCASSPDSSNYGYTFGSGTRLTVV.

The sample holds a few counts of this clonotype. The gene calls are TRBV19 and TRBJ2-2; D is unresolved. The CDR3 has 13 residues. Germline lookup yields CDR1 LNHDA and CDR2 SQIVND (reference sequence). Trimming took 2 bases from V and 3 from J, leaving 4 bases between them. CDR3 loop: CASSIMDTGELFF. The CDR3 bases are TGTGCCAGTAGTATAATGGACACCGGGGAGCTGTTTTTT.

The V and J genes are TRBV6-5 and TRBJ1-1; D is uncertain. Germline V CDR1 and CDR2: MNHEY, SVGAGI. V gave up 6 bases and J gave up 4 bases, with 9 bases separating them. The CDR3 has 12 amino acids. For the CDR3, the DNA is TGTGCCAGCAGACGGGCCGGCACTGAAGCTTTCTTT. This translates into CASRRAGTEAFF.

The CDR3 here is CASSLHGPNTGELFF. In nucleotides, the CDR3 is TGTGCCAGCAGCTTACATGGTCCGAACACCGGGGAGCTGTTTTTT. The J gene is TRBJ2-2, the V gene TRBV7-6; D is unclear. V was shortened by 2 bases and J by 0 bases, with 7 bases between the two germline ends. CDR3 length: 15 amino acids. CDR1 SGHVS and CDR2 FNYEAQ come from the germline V gene.

The chain employs TRBV11-2 and TRBJ2-7, with 8 bases matching TRBD1. The germline V gene encodes CDR1 SGHAT and CDR2 FQNNGV. The CDR3 length is 14 residues. V lost 4 bases to trimming and J lost 4 bases; unmatched junction nucleotides: 6. CDR3 sequence: CASSSYDRGYEQYF. The CDR3, as DNA: TGTGCCAGCAGCTCCTATGACAGGGGTTACGAGCAGTACTTC.

This CDR3 is CSAPGQGPLNEQFF. In DNA, the CDR3 is TGCAGTGCCCCGGGACAGGGACCCCTCAATGAGCAGTTCTTC. The chain joins TRBV20-1 to TRBJ2-1; 9 bases fit TRBD1. The CDR3 consists of 14 residues. CDR1 and CDR2 from the germline V gene are DFQATT and SNEGSKA (reference sequence). The V segment lost 6 bases and the J segment 6 bases; nucleotides outside the gene matches: 9.

The genes are TRBV10-2 and TRBJ2-1, with 8 nucleotides matching TRBD1. Losses at the gene ends were 2 bases for V and 3 bases for J; bases not matched to a gene: 3. CDR1 is WSHSY and CDR2 is SAAADI in the germline V gene. This CDR3 has 15 residues. As DNA, the CDR3 is TGCGCCAGCAGTGAGGAACAGGGGGTCTACAATGAGCAGTTCTTC. Its translation: CASSEEQGVYNEQFF.

This sequence joins TRBV15 and TRBJ1-5; D is unresolved. The germline V gene has CDR1 LNHNV and CDR2 YYDKDF (reference sequence). The CDR3 totals 13 residues. The ends were cut back, 8 bases at V and 3 bases at J, with 11 bases in the middle. The DNA for the CDR3 is TGTGCCACCGGCGGGGTGTACAATCAGCCCCAGCATTTT. It translates to CATGGVYNQPQHF.

The chain employs TRBV11-2 and TRBJ1-5; the D gene is possibly TRBD1 (5 bases). The germline CDR1 and CDR2 sequences are SGHAT and FQNNGV. V was trimmed by 3 bases and J by 2 bases, leaving 14 bases between them. The CDR3 covers 16 residues. CDR3 nucleotides: TGTGCCAGCAGCTTGGGAGGTCGGGGGGGCAATCAGCCCCAGCATTTT. Its protein product is CASSLGGRGGNQPQHF.

On this clonotype: At one end the junction does not follow the germline gene, possibly because of a read error. The chain is built from TRBV13 and TRBJ2-5; TRBD1 or TRBD2 may be the D gene (5 bases each). Germline CDR1 PRHDT, CDR2 FYEKMQ (reference sequence). This CDR3 is built from 14 residues. The CDR3 nucleotides are TGTGCCAACAGCTCCTGGACCGAGGGGGAGACCCAGTACTTC. Translated: CANSSWTEGETQYF.

The chain carries TRBV29-1 and TRBJ1-2; 10 nucleotides align to TRBD1. This CDR3 is built from 15 residues. Germline CDR1 reads SQVTM; CDR2 reads ANQGSEA. J lost 3 bases, V lost 0 bases, and 4 bases had no gene match. Here the CDR3 reads CSVEDPGQGDYGYTF. As DNA, the CDR3 is TGCAGCGTTGAAGATCCCGGACAGGGGGACTATGGCTACACCTTC.

On this clonotype itself: The junction differs from germline at one of its ends, possibly a read error. The rearrangement joins TRBV10-2 to TRBJ2-7; no firm D call. Germline-derived CDR1 and CDR2 are WSHSY and SAAADI. CDR3 length: 14 residues. The CDR3 spells CAISDGRASYEQYF. DNA of the CDR3: TGTGCCATCAGTGATGGCCGAGCTTCCTACGAGCAGTACTTC.

J is TRBJ2-4 and V is TRBV28; D is uncertain. The CDR3 length is 13 residues. The ends were cut back, 6 bases at V and 0 bases at J, with 6 bases in the middle. Germline V gene lookup returns CDR1 MDHEN and CDR2 SYDVKM. CDR3 amino acids: CASRGSAKNIQYF. The CDR3 DNA follows: TGTGCCAGCAGGGGGTCAGCCAAAAACATTCAGTACTTC. The entire variable domain, with the rest obtained from reference TRBV28 and TRBJ2-4, is as follows: DVKVTQSSRYLVKRTGEKVFLECVQDMDHENMFWYRQDPGLGLRLIYFSYDVKMKEKGDIPEGYSVSREKKERFSLILESASTNQTSMYLCASRGSAKNIQYFGAGTRLSVL.

The sample holds one count of this clonotype. The V call is TRBV7-9, the J call TRBJ2-5; no clear D. V lost 5 bases, J lost 1 base, and 14 bases lay in between. Germline V gene data show CDR1 as SEHNR and CDR2 as FQNEAQ (reference sequence). The CDR3 spans 15 residues. DNA for the CDR3: TGTGCCAGCAGCCCGCCCTACATATTCCAAGAGACCCAGTACTTC. It codes for CASSPPYIFQETQYF. The full variable domain, with the rest looked up from reference TRBV7-9 and TRBJ2-5, is DTGVSQNPRHKITKRGQNVTFRCDPISEHNRLYWYRQTLGQGPEFLTYFQNEAQLEKSRLLSDRFSAERPKGSFSTLEIQRTEQGDSAMYLCASSPPYIFQETQYFGPGTRLLVL.

V gene TRBV18 combines with J gene TRBJ1-1; D is possibly TRBD1 (5 bases). Trimming took off 3 bases at V and 1 base at J, with 12 bases between the two ends. This CDR3 region has 15 residues. Germline CDR1 KGHSH, CDR2 LQKENI. CDR3 sequence reads: CASSPSNGANTEAFF. In DNA, the CDR3 is TGTGCCAGCTCACCCTCTAACGGGGCGAACACTGAAGCTTTCTTT.

This clonotype appeared once. The V call is TRBV19, the J call TRBJ2-2; D gene unclear. The CDR3 spans 13 residues. The V end lost 0 bases, the J end lost 6 bases, and 5 bases lay between the germline ends. Per the germline V gene, CDR1 is LNHDA and CDR2 is SQIVND (reference sequence). The CDR3 loop reads CASSIDFSGELFF. The CDR3 bases are TGTGCCAGTAGTATAGATTTCTCCGGGGAGCTGTTTTTT.

The chain uses TRBV4-1 and TRBJ2-7; 9 bases match TRBD1. The germline V gene has CDR1 MGHRA and CDR2 YSYEKL. The junction had 7 bases not matched to a gene; V was cut back by 1 base and J by 3 bases. CDR3 size: 16 residues. CDR3 sequence: CASSQAGQGRYYEQYF. As DNA, the CDR3 is TGCGCCAGCAGCCAAGCCGGACAGGGGAGATACTACGAGCAGTACTTC.

This chain uses TRBV6-5 with TRBJ2-7; D is possibly TRBD1 or TRBD2 (6 bases each). Trimming cost V 6 bases and J 6 bases, with 12 bases left between them. This CDR3 spans 12 amino acids. The germline V gene encodes CDR1 MNHEY and CDR2 SVGAGI. The CDR3 protein is CASRAGHGEQYF. The DNA of the CDR3 is TGTGCCAGCAGGGCGGGACACGGCGAGCAGTACTTC.

This clonotype was seen only once. CDR3 nucleotides: TGTGCCAGCAGCCAAACCGGTGGACTAGCGGGGGCGATACAAGAGACCCAGTACTTC. It translates to CASSQTGGLAGAIQETQYF. The V gene is TRBV7-9, the J gene TRBJ2-5; 13 bases are shared with TRBD2. The germline gives CDR1 SEHNR, CDR2 FQNEAQ (reference sequence). CDR3 size: 19 residues. Germline trimming cut 5 bases from V and 2 bases from J; bases unmatched to any gene: 14. The full variable domain, completed using reference TRBV7-9 and TRBJ2-5, is DTGVSQNPRHKITKRGQNVTFRCDPISEHNRLYWYRQTLGQGPEFLTYFQNEAQLEKSRLLSDRFSAERPKGSFSTLEIQRTEQGDSAMYLCASSQTGGLAGAIQETQYFGPGTRLLVL.

The chain carries TRBV12-3 or TRBV12-4 and TRBJ2-1; 8 bases are shared with TRBD1. This CDR3 has 12 residues. The J segment lost 10 bases and the V segment lost 5 bases, leaving 4 bases of the junction unmatched. The DNA of the CDR3 is TGTGCCAGCAGTGAGGACAGGGACGAGCAGTTCTTC. Its translation: CASSEDRDEQFF.

A few counts support this clonotype. The chain couples TRBV5-1 to TRBJ2-1; 9 bases align to TRBD1. The CDR3 contains 13 residues. From germline, CDR1 is SGHRS and CDR2 YFSETQ. Unmatched junction bases numbered 2, after V lost 6 bases and J lost 4 bases. CDR3 bases: TGCGCCAGCATCGGACAGGGGTACAATGAGCAGTTCTTC. It encodes CASIGQGYNEQFF.

V gene TRBV7-3 combines with J gene TRBJ2-7; 10 positions agree with TRBD1. Germline CDR1 is SGHTA and CDR2 is FQGTGA. J gave up 4 bases and V 4 bases, and 10 bases lay outside the gene matches. The CDR3 contains 16 residues. CDR3: CASSSVRDRGGYEQYF. The CDR3 nucleotides are TGTGCCAGCAGCTCCGTCCGGGACAGGGGTGGATACGAGCAGTACTTC. Looking up the rest from reference TRBV7-3 and TRBJ2-7 gives the full variable domain: GAGVSQTPSNKVTEKGKYVELRCDPISGHTALYWYRQSLGQGPEFLIYFQGTGAADDSGLPNDRFFAVRPEGSVSTLKIQRTERGDSAVYLCASSSVRDRGGYEQYFGPGTRLTVT.

J is TRBJ1-1 and V is TRBV5-1, with D possibly TRBD1 on 5 matching bases. V was clipped by 4 bases and J by 4 bases, with 17 bases between them. The CDR3 has 15 amino acids. Germline CDR1 reads SGHRS; CDR2 reads YFSETQ. In DNA, the CDR3 is TGCGCCAGCAGCACGGCCGGGGCTGGGGGCACTGAAGCTTTCTTT. This gives the protein CASSTAGAGGTEAFF.

The rearrangement uses TRBV10-3 and TRBJ2-7, with TRBD1 identical over 9 bases. The germline V gene has CDR1 ENHRY and CDR2 SYGVKD. CDR3 size: 14 residues. V dropped 7 bases and J dropped 3; count of bases not matched to a gene: 7. In DNA form, the CDR3 reads TGTGCCATCACCCCGGGACAGGGCCGCTACGAGCAGTACTTC. This sequence encodes CAITPGQGRYEQYF.